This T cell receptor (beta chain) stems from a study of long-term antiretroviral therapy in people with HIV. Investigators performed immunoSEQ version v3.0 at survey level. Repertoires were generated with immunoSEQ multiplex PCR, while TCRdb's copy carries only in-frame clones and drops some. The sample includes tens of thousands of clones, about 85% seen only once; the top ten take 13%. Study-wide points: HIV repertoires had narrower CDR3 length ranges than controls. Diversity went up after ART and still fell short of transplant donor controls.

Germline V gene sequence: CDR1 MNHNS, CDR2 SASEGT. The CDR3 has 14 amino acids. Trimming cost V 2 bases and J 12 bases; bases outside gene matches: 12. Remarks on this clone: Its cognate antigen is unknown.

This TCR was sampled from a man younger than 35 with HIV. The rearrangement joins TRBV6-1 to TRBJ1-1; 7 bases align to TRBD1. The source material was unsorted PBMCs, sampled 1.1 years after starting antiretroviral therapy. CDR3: CASSERSYVRGTFF. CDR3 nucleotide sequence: TGTGCCAGCAGTGAACGATCGTATGTCAGGGGGACTTTCTTT.